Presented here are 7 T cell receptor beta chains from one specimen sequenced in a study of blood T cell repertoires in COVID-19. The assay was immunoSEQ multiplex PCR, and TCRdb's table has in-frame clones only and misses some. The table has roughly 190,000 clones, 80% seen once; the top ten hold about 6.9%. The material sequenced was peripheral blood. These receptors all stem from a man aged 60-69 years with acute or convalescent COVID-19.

CDR3 nucleotide sequence: TGTGCCATCAGTGTCCAGCGGGGGGACACCGGGGAGCTGTTTTTT. Its translation is CAISVQRGDTGELFF. The chain recombines TRBV10-3 with TRBJ2-2; 9 bases agree with TRBD2. V gave up 4 bases and J gave up 3 bases; unmatched junction bases: 3. CDR1 and CDR2 (germline): ENHRY, SYGVKD. The CDR3 loop spans 15 amino acids.

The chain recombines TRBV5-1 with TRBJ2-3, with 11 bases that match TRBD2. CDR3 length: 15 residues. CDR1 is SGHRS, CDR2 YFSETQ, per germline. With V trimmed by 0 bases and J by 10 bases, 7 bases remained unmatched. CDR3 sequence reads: CASSLGLAGGEAQYF. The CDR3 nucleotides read TGCGCCAGCAGCTTGGGTCTAGCGGGGGGCGAGGCGCAGTATTTT.

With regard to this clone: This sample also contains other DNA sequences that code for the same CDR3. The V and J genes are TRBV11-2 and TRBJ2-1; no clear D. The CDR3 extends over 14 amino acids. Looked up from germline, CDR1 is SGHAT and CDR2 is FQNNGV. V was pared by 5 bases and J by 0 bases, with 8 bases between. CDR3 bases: TGTGCCAGCAGCCCGCCTAGCTCCTACAATGAGCAGTTCTTC. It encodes CASSPPSSYNEQFF.

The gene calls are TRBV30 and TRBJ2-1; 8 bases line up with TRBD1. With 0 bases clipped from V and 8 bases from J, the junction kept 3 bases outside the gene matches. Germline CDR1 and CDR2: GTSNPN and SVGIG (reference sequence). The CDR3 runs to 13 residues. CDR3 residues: CAWSVETGDEQFF. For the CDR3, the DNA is TGTGCCTGGAGTGTAGAGACAGGGGATGAGCAGTTCTTC. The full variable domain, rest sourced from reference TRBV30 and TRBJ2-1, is SQTIHQWPATLVQPVGSPLSLECTVEGTSNPNLYWYRQAAGRGLQLLFYSVGIGQISSEVPQNLSASRPQDRQFILSSKKLLLSDSGFYLCAWSVETGDEQFFGPGTRLTVL.

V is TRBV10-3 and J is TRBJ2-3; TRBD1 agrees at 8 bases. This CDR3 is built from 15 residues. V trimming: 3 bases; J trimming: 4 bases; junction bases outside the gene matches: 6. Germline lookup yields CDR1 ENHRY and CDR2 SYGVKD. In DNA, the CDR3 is TGTGCCATCAGTGACTGGTCCAGGGGGCCAGATACGCAGTATTTT. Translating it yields CAISDWSRGPDTQYF.

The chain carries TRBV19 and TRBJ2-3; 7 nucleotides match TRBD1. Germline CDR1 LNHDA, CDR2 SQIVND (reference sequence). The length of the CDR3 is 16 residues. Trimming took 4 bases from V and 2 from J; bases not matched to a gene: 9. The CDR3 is CASSKGQTFSTDTQYF. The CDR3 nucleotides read TGTGCCAGTAGTAAGGGACAGACCTTCTCCACAGATACGCAGTATTTT.

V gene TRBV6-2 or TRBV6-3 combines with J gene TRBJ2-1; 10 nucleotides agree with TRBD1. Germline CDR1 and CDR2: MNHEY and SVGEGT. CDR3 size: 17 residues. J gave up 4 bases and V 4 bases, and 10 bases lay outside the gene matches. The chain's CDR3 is CASSCSEGDRGYNEQFF. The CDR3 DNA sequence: TGTGCCAGCAGTTGCTCAGAGGGGGACAGGGGATACAATGAGCAGTTCTTC.